A single sample is the source of the 14 T cell receptor beta chains below, sequenced in a study of a mutant IDH1 vaccine in newly diagnosed glioma. Sequenced by immunoSEQ multiplex PCR; TCRdb stores in-frame clones only, minus some. This sample has tens of thousands of clones; under 90% occur once, and the top ten carry 6% to 6.5%. The time point here: week 23, last vaccination. The investigators gave 300 ug of mutant IDH1 20-mer peptide in each vaccine dose, together with topical imiquimod. No antigen is known for these receptors. This material consisted of PBMCs, taken from a glioma patient whose treatment included an IDH1 peptide vaccine. All receptors come from a man in his forties with glioma.

The genes are TRBV5-1 and TRBJ2-7; 11 bases fit TRBD2. The J segment lost 4 bases and the V segment lost 3 bases, leaving 9 bases of the junction unmatched. This CDR3 has 16 residues. Germline V gene lookup returns CDR1 SGHRS and CDR2 YFSETQ. Here the CDR3 reads CASSSAPGLAEYEQYF. The CDR3 DNA reads as TGCGCCAGCAGCTCGGCGCCGGGACTAGCGGAGTACGAGCAGTACTTC.

This chain connects TRBV30 to TRBJ2-1; TRBD2 agrees at 11 bases. CDR1 and CDR2 from the germline V gene are GTSNPN and SVGIG (reference sequence). The CDR3 consists of 14 residues. Losses at the gene ends were 5 bases for V and 3 bases for J; bases not matched to a gene: 3. CDR3 sequence (DNA): TGTGCCTGGGCCGGGACTAGCGGCTACAATGAGCAGTTCTTC. Protein: CAWAGTSGYNEQFF.

This chain joins TRBV7-9 and TRBJ2-3, with TRBD2 as a possible D gene (6 bases). The CDR3 sequence is 14 residues long. V was trimmed by 5 bases and J by 6 bases, leaving 15 bases between them. CDR1 is SEHNR and CDR2 is FQNEAQ in the germline V gene (reference sequence). CDR3 loop: CASSPGLSSDTQYF. The CDR3 DNA sequence: TGTGCCAGCAGCCCGGGACTCAGCAGTGATACGCAGTATTTT.

The chain joins TRBV6-5 to TRBJ1-1; D unclear. Germline V CDR1 and CDR2: MNHEY, SVGAGI. Trimming took off 0 bases at V and 5 bases at J, with 13 bases between the two ends. This CDR3 region has 15 residues. This CDR3 is CASSYSRVDSTEAFF. In DNA, the CDR3 is TGTGCCAGCAGTTACTCGAGAGTCGATTCAACTGAAGCTTTCTTT.

The gene calls are TRBV6-1 and TRBJ1-6; D is unresolved. The CDR3 has 14 amino acids. Per the germline V gene, CDR1 is MNHNS and CDR2 is SASEGT. The germline V and J ends were trimmed by 4 bases and 5 bases, with 9 bases remaining between them. The CDR3: CASSARVDNSPLHF. The CDR3 nucleotides read TGTGCCAGCAGTGCGAGGGTGGATAATTCACCCCTCCACTTT.

The J gene is TRBJ2-1, the V gene TRBV7-8; D might be TRBD2 (5 bases). Per the germline V gene, CDR1 is SGHVS and CDR2 is FQNEAQ. The CDR3 is made up of 15 amino acids. Trimming cost V 5 bases and J 0 bases, with 11 bases left between them. Here the CDR3 DNA reads TGTGCCAGCAGCCCTAGCATCCTCTCCTACAATGAGCAGTTCTTC. Protein sequence: CASSPSILSYNEQFF.

This clone was counted a few times. This chain uses TRBV27 with TRBJ2-2; D unclear. Germline CDR1 reads MNHEY; CDR2 reads SMNVEV (reference sequence). V lost 3 bases to trimming and J lost 6 bases, with 8 bases between them. The CDR3 runs to 13 residues. CDR3 nucleotides: TGTGCCAGCAGTTTTCGACAAGCCGGGGAGCTGTTTTTT. Its protein is CASSFRQAGELFF.

This chain connects TRBV5-4 to TRBJ2-1, with 7 bases that match TRBD1. Trimming took 7 bases from V and 6 from J; bases not matched to a gene: 7. Germline V gene lookup returns CDR1 SGHNT and CDR2 YYREEE (reference sequence). CDR3 size: 13 residues. Here the CDR3 DNA reads TGTGCCAGCGAGACAGGGTCAGGCAATGAGCAGTTCTTC. It translates to CASETGSGNEQFF. The entire variable domain, with the rest obtained from reference TRBV5-4 and TRBJ2-1, is as follows: ETGVTQSPTHLIKTRGQQVTLRCSSQSGHNTVSWYQQALGQGPQFIFQYYREEENGRGNFPPRFSGLQFPNYSSELNVNALELDDSALYLCASETGSGNEQFFGPGTRLTVL.

This clone was detected once. This chain joins TRBV14 and TRBJ2-7; D is uncertain. Trimming cost V 0 bases and J 9 bases, with 6 bases left between them. CDR3 length: 11 residues. CDR1 and CDR2 from the germline V gene are SGHDN and FVKESK. CDR3 DNA sequence: TGTGCCAGCAGCCAAGATATGCGGCAGTACTTC. Translated, it gives CASSQDMRQYF.

V is TRBV5-8 and J is TRBJ2-3, with 10 positions matching TRBD1. Germline values: CDR1 SGHTS, CDR2 YDEGEE. The V gene end was trimmed by 0 bases and the J gene end by 6 bases; junction bases not matched to a gene: 7. The length of the CDR3 is 16 residues. CDR3 region: CASSLGGQGVTDTQYF. CDR3 DNA: TGTGCCAGCAGCTTGGGCGGACAGGGGGTTACGGATACGCAGTATTTT.

The chain links TRBV30 to TRBJ1-1; D gene ambiguous. Germline CDR1 GTSNPN, CDR2 SVGIG (reference sequence). V was trimmed by 0 bases and J by 4 bases, leaving 12 bases between them. This CDR3 comprises 14 residues. CDR3 in amino acids: CAWSVGGRGTEAFF. CDR3 coding DNA: TGTGCCTGGAGTGTGGGCGGTCGCGGCACTGAAGCTTTCTTT.

J is TRBJ2-7 and V is TRBV9, with 8 nucleotides matching TRBD1. J gave up 0 bases and V 2 bases, and 4 bases lay outside the gene matches. The germline gives CDR1 SGDLS, CDR2 YYNGEE. The length of the CDR3 is 15 residues. The CDR3 DNA follows: TGTGCCAGCAGCGTGGGACAGGCCGTCTCCTACGAGCAGTACTTC. It specifies CASSVGQAVSYEQYF.

The V gene is TRBV6-1, the J gene TRBJ2-7; D remains ambiguous. This CDR3 comprises 14 residues. Looked up from germline, CDR1 is MNHNS and CDR2 is SASEGT. Trimming took 7 bases from V and 0 from J, leaving 13 bases between them. The CDR3 spells CASMDPISSYEQYF. Written as DNA, the CDR3 is TGTGCCAGCATGGACCCTATAAGCTCCTACGAGCAGTACTTC.

This clone was observed a few times. The chain links TRBV11-2 to TRBJ2-5; a weak D match, TRBD2 (6 bases). The CDR3 contains 14 residues. Trimming stripped 2 bases from V and 5 bases from J, with 12 bases between. The V gene's germline CDR1 is SGHAT and CDR2 FQNNGV. The CDR3 spells CASSLPREVETQYF. CDR3 DNA sequence: TGTGCCAGCAGCTTACCCAGGGAGGTGGAGACCCAGTACTTC.